This paragraph covers one T cell receptor (beta chain) sequence. As handled by the study authors: By means of reference gene primer amplification, nucleated cell counts were estimated. Generated by immunoSEQ multiplex PCR, the TCRdb table keeps only in-frame clones and is missing some. For V, J and clone size, that table is used; D and trimming come from the DNA. The data contain some 88,000 clones, about 91% of them singletons. The data belong to a study of blood T cell repertoires in COVID-19. Material for sequencing was peripheral blood. This TCR came from a human donor with active COVID-19. The donor label of this sample is uncertain.

The CDR3 loop is CASSQLTSSASAKNIQYF. The DNA for the CDR3 is TGCGCCAGCAGCCAATTGACTAGTTCCGCCTCAGCCAAAAACATTCAGTACTTC. The chain is built from TRBV4-1 and TRBJ2-4; TRBD2 might be the D (6 bases). The V end lost 2 bases, the J end lost 0 bases, and 17 bases lay between the germline ends. The CDR3 is 18 amino acids. The germline gives CDR1 MGHRA, CDR2 YSYEKL.